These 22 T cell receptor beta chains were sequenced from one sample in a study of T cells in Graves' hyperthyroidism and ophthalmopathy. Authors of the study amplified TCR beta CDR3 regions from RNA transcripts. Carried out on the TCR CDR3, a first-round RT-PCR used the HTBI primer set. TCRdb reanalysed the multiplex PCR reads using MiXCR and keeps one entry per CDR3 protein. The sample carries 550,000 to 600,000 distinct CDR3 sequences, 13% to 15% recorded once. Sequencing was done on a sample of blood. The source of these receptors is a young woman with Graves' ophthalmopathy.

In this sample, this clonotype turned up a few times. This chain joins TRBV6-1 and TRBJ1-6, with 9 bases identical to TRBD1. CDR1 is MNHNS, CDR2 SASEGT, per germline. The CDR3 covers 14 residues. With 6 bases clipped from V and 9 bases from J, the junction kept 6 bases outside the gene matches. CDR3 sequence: CASSGQGTGSPLHF. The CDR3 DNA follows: TGTGCCAGCAGCGGACAGGGGACGGGTTCACCCCTCCACTTT.

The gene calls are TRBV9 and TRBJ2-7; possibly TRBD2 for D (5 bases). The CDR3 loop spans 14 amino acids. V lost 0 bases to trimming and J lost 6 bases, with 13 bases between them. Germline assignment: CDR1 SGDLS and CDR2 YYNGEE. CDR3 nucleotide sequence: TGTGCCAGCAGCGTAGCGGTGGGGAGCGCCGAGCAGTACTTC. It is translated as CASSVAVGSAEQYF. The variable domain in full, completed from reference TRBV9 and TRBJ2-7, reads DSGVTQTPKHLITATGQRVTLRCSPRSGDLSVYWYQQSLDQGLQFLIQYYNGEERAKGNILERFSAQQFPDLHSELNLSSLELGDSALYFCASSVAVGSAEQYFGPGTRLTVT.

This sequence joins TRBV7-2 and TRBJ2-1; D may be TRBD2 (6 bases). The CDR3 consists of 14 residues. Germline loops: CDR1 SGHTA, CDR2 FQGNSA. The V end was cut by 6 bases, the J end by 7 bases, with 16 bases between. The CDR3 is CASRAGPGGNEQFF. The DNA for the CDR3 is TGTGCCAGCAGGGCGGGACCGGGCGGGAATGAGCAGTTCTTC.

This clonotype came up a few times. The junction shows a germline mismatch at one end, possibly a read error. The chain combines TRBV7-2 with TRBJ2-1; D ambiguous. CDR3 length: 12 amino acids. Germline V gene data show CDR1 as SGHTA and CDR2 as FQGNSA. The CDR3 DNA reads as TGCGCCAGCAGCCAGTCTTCGGTCGAGCAGTTCTTC. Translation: CASSQSSVEQFF.

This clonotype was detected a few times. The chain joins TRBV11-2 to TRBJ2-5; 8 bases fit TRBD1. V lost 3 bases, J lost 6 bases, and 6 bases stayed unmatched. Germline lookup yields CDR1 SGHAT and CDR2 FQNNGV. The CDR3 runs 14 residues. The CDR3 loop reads CASSFRQGTQTQYF. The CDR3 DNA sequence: TGTGCCAGCAGCTTCCGACAGGGGACGCAGACCCAGTACTTC.

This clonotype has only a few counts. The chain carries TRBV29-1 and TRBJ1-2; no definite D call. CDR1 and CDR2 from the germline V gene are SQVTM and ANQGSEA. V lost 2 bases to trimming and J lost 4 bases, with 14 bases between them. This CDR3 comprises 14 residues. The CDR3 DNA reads TGCAGCGTTGAAACGGAAAGCCCCATCTATGGCTACACCTTC. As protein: CSVETESPIYGYTF.

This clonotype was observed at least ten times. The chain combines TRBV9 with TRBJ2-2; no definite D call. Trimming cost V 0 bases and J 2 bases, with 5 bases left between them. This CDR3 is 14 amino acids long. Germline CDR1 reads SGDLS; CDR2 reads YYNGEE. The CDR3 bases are TGTGCCAGCAGCGTAGGGTTAAACACCGGGGAGCTGTTTTTT. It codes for CASSVGLNTGELFF.

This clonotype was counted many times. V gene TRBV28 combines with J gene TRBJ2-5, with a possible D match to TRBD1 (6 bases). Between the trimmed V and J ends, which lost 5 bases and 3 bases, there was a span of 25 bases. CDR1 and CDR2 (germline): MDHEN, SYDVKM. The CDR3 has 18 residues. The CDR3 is CASSVLVVPRDNEETQYF. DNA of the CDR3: TGTGCCAGCAGTGTTCTCGTCGTACCTCGGGACAACGAAGAGACCCAGTACTTC. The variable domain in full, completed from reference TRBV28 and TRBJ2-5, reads DVKVTQSSRYLVKRTGEKVFLECVQDMDHENMFWYRQDPGLGLRLIYFSYDVKMKEKGDIPEGYSVSREKKERFSLILESASTNQTSMYLCASSVLVVPRDNEETQYFGPGTRLLVL.

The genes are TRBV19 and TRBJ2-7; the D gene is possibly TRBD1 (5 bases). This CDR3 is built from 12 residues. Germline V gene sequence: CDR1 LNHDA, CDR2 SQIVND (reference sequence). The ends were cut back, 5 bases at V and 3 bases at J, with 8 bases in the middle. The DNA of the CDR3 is TGTGCCAGTAGTTGGCAGGGCTACGAGCAGTACTTC. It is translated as CASSWQGYEQYF.

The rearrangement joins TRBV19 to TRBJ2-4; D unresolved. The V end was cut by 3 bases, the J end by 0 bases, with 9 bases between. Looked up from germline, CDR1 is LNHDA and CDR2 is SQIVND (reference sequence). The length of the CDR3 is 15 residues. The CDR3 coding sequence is TGTGCCAGTAGTATTATATCCACAGCCAAAAACATTCAGTACTTC. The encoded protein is CASSIISTAKNIQYF.

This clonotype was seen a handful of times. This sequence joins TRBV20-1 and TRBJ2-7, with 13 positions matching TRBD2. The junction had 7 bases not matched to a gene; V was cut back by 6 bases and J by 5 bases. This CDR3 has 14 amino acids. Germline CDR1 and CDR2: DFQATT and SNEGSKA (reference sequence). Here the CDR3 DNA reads TGCAGTGCGGGGGGACTAGCGGGATATCACGAGCAGTACTTC. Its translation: CSAGGLAGYHEQYF.

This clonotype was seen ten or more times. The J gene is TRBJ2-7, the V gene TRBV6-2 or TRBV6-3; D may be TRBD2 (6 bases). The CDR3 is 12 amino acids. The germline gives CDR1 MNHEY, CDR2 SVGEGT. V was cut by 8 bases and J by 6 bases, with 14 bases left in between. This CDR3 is CASSSAAGEQYF. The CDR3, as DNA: TGTGCCAGCTCTAGCGCCGCCGGCGAGCAGTACTTC.

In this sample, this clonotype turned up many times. CDR3 sequence reads: CAWNSFGYTF. In DNA form, the CDR3 reads TGTGCCTGGAACAGCTTCGGCTACACCTTC. The chain carries TRBV30 and TRBJ1-2; no clear D. V lost 4 bases and J lost 8, with 8 bases in between. Germline V gene data show CDR1 as GTSNPN and CDR2 as SVGIG (reference sequence). The CDR3 length is 10 residues.

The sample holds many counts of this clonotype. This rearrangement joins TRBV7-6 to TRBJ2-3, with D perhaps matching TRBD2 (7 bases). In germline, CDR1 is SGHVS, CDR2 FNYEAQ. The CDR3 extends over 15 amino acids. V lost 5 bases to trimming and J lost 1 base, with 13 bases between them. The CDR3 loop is CASSITGGGTDTQYF. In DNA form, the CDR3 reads TGTGCCAGCAGCATAACGGGGGGCGGCACAGATACGCAGTATTTT.

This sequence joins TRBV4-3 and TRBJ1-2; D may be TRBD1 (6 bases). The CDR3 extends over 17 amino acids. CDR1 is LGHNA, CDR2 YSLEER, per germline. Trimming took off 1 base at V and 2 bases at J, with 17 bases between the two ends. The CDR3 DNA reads TGCGCCAGCAGCCAAGGTCGGGGGCAGGTTGGCAACTATGGCTACACCTTC. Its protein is CASSQGRGQVGNYGYTF.

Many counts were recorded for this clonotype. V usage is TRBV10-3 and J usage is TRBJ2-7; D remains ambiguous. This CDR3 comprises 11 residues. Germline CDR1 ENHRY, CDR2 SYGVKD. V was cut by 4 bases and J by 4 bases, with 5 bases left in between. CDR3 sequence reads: CAISADYEQYF. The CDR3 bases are TGTGCCATCAGTGCAGATTACGAGCAGTACTTC.

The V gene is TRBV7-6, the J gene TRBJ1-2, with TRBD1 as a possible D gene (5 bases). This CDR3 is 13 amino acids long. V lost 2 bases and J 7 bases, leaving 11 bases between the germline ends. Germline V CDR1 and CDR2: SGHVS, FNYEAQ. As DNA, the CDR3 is TGTGCCAGCAGCTTAAGGGGTTTGGGTGGCTACACCTTC. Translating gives CASSLRGLGGYTF.

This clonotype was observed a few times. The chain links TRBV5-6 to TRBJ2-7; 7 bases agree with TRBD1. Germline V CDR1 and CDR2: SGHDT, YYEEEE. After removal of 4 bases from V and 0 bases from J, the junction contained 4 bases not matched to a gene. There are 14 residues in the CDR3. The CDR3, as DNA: TGTGCCAGCAGCGCTACAGGGGTCTCCTACGAGCAGTACTTC. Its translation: CASSATGVSYEQYF.

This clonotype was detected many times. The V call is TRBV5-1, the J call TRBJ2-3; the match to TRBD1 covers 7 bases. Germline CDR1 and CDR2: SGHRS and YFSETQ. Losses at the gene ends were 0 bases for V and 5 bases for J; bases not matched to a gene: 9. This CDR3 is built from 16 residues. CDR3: CASSLAPSGGVDTQYF. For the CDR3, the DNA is TGCGCCAGCAGCTTGGCTCCGTCAGGGGGTGTAGATACGCAGTATTTT. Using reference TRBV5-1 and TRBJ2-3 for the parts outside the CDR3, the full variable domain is KAGVTQTPRYLIKTRGQQVTLSCSPISGHRSVSWYQQTPGQGLQFLFEYFSETQRNKGNFPGRFSGRQFSNSRSEMNVSTLELGDSALYLCASSLAPSGGVDTQYFGPGTRLTVL.

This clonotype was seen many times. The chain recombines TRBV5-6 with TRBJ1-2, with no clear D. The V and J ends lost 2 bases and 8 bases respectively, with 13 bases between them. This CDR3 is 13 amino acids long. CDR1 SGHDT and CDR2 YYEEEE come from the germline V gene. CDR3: CASSFEALGGYTF. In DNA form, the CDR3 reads TGTGCCAGCAGCTTTGAGGCGCTGGGGGGCTACACCTTC.

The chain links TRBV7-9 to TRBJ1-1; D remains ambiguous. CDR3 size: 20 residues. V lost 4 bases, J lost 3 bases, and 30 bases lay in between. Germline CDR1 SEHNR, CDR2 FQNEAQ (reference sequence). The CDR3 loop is CASSSQHFQVYRAGYTEAFF. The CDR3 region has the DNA TGTGCCAGCAGCTCCCAACACTTTCAGGTTTATCGGGCCGGATACACTGAAGCTTTCTTT.

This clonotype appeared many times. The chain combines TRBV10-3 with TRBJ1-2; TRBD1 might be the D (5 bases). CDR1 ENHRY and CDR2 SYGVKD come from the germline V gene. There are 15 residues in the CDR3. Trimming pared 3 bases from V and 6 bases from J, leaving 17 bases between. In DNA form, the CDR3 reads TGTGCCATCAGTGACCCCGCGGAGGGGAAGGATGGCTACACCTTC. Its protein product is CAISDPAEGKDGYTF.